This TCR beta chain was documented in a study of beta chain features in type 1 diabetes. Whole-study findings and limits: Among patients with Type 1 diabetes, TCRB CDR3s were moderately but significantly shorter in every one of the four CD4+ subsets. The study found that naive, central memory and Treg TCRB repertoires appeared more similar in patients than in healthy donors. Fewer junction insertions and more nucleotide deletions appeared in type 1 diabetes patients.

For this clone: Its antigen is unidentified.

All of the isolated RNA was reverse transcribed, so expressed TCRB transcripts were sequenced. The average output of naive, central memory and regulatory T cell samples was about 3.57 million reads. The method was immunoSEQ multiplex PCR; TCRdb's version includes in-frame clones alone and lacks a portion of them. The data contain 500,000 to 800,000 clones, 9.5% to 15% of them singletons. Every donor had blood drawn once into heparin, approximately 0.11 L on average. Sequencing was done on a sample of naive CD4+ T cells from blood. The TCR originated in a man aged 25 to 45 with type 1 diabetes.

The CDR3 sequence: CASSDSGGYEKLFF. The DNA of the CDR3 is TGTGCCAGCAGTGATAGCGGCGGCTACGAAAAACTGTTTTTT. V and J are TRBV2 and TRBJ1-4; unclear D gene. V lost 3 bases and J 8 bases, leaving 13 bases between the germline ends. Germline V gene data show CDR1 as SNHLY and CDR2 as FYNNEI. The CDR3 consists of 14 residues.